The 27 T cell receptor beta chains below all came from one sample that was sequenced in a study of shared clonotypes between healthy human individuals. Assay: immunoSEQ multiplex PCR; the TCRdb copy retains only in-frame clones and omits some. The sample yields about 1.1 million clones, about 80% seen once. Sequenced: memory CD4+ T cells from PBMCs. Regarding subset: CD45RA-negative fraction. These receptors came from a man aged 18 to 35 in good health. Some clones in this sample may be carry-over from other donors' samples.

This clone was seen ten or more times. The chain combines TRBV21-1 with TRBJ2-1; the table's D call of TRBD2 was not tested on the DNA. TRBV21-1 is described as a pseudogene. This CDR3 has 16 amino acids. The CDR3 protein is CASSKASGRAHNEQFF. CDR3 bases: TGTGCCAGCAGCAAAGCTAGCGGGAGGGCCCACAATGAGCAGTTCTTC.

In its sample, this clone was seen once. The chain uses TRBV7-9 and TRBJ2-2; D remains ambiguous. V lost 5 bases and J 7 bases, leaving 17 bases between the germline ends. The CDR3 has 15 residues. In germline, CDR1 is SEHNR, CDR2 FQNEAQ (reference sequence). The CDR3 nucleotides read TGTGCCAGCAGCGCCTACGGTACAAGGCTCGGGGAGCTGTTTTTT. Its translation: CASSAYGTRLGELFF.

The chain recombines TRBV5-1 with TRBJ2-5, with 13 bases aligning to TRBD2. This CDR3 contains 15 residues. J lost 5 bases, V lost 4 bases, and 5 bases had no gene match. Germline V gene lookup returns CDR1 SGHRS and CDR2 YFSETQ. CDR3 nucleotides: TGCGCCAGCAGCCGGACTAGCGGGAGTTCGGAGACCCAGTACTTC. Translation gives CASSRTSGSSETQYF.

This chain uses TRBV28 with TRBJ2-7, with 7 bases lining up with TRBD2. V shed 6 bases, J shed 3 bases, and the junction held 5 bases outside the gene matches. CDR1 and CDR2 (germline): MDHEN, SYDVKM. The CDR3 has 13 amino acids. The CDR3 nucleotides read TGTGCCAGCAGACCCTCGGGGGGCTACGAGCAGTACTTC. Translating it yields CASRPSGGYEQYF.

The chain links TRBV2 to TRBJ2-3, with D maybe TRBD1 (5 bases). Germline-derived CDR1 and CDR2 are SNHLY and FYNNEI. This CDR3 has 16 residues. The V and J ends lost 6 bases and 0 bases respectively, with 16 bases between them. The CDR3 loop reads CASRARNRQSTDTQYF. The CDR3 region has the DNA TGTGCCAGCAGGGCCCGGAACAGGCAAAGCACAGATACGCAGTATTTT.

This clone has a single count. This chain links TRBV5-4 with TRBJ2-3; tentatively, D is TRBD1 (6 bases). Germline CDR1 and CDR2: SGHNT and YYREEE (reference sequence). This CDR3 contains 15 residues. Trimming stripped 0 bases from V and 0 bases from J, with 8 bases between. CDR3 DNA: TGTGCCAGCAGCTTGGGGCAGGGGAGCACAGATACGCAGTATTTT. Amino acid sequence: CASSLGQGSTDTQYF.

This clone turned up a few times. The chain recombines TRBV4-2 with TRBJ2-5; weak D call: TRBD2 (5 bases). Germline CDR1 reads LGHNA; CDR2 reads YNFKEQ. The ends were cut back, 4 bases at V and 5 bases at J, with 14 bases in the middle. The CDR3 contains 14 residues. In DNA form, the CDR3 reads TGTGCCAGCAGCCCGGACGGGAAGATGGAGACCCAGTACTTC. Translating gives CASSPDGKMETQYF.

The V gene is TRBV19, the J gene TRBJ2-7, with 15 bases matching TRBD2. Germline V gives CDR1 LNHDA, CDR2 SQIVND (reference sequence). With V trimmed by 4 bases and J by 2 bases, 6 bases remained unmatched. This CDR3 region has 17 residues. The CDR3 DNA follows: TGTGCCAGTAGTAGACATGGGACTAGCGGGAGGCCCTACGAGCAGTACTTC. It translates to CASSRHGTSGRPYEQYF.

CDR3 nucleotide sequence: TGTGCCAGCAGTTGGGGACAGGGGGAAAGCTACACCTTC. Amino acid sequence: CASSWGQGESYTF. The chain carries TRBV6-1 and TRBJ1-2; TRBD1 aligns across 11 bases. Germline V gene lookup returns CDR1 MNHNS and CDR2 SASEGT. The CDR3 length is 13 residues. Trimming at V came to 5 bases and at J to 9 bases, leaving 5 bases not matched to a gene.

The chain links TRBV28 to TRBJ2-1; D gene ambiguous. The CDR3 extends over 14 amino acids. Per germline, CDR1 MDHEN and CDR2 SYDVKM. The ends were cut back, 5 bases at V and 0 bases at J, with 8 bases in the middle. The CDR3 region has the DNA TGTGCCAGCAGTCCCACGAACTCCTACAATGAGCAGTTCTTC. Its protein is CASSPTNSYNEQFF. Supplemented by reference TRBV28 and TRBJ2-1, the full variable domain reads DVKVTQSSRYLVKRTGEKVFLECVQDMDHENMFWYRQDPGLGLRLIYFSYDVKMKEKGDIPEGYSVSREKKERFSLILESASTNQTSMYLCASSPTNSYNEQFFGPGTRLTVL.

The chain has TRBV18 and TRBJ2-7; 9 bases agree with TRBD2. V shed 2 bases, J shed 6 bases, and the junction held 8 bases outside the gene matches. From germline, CDR1 is KGHSH and CDR2 LQKENI. The CDR3 is made up of 15 amino acids. The DNA of the CDR3 is TGTGCCAGCTCACCAATAGCGGGAGCGCTATCCGAGCAGTACTTC. Translated: CASSPIAGALSEQYF.

This clone has a single count. The chain joins TRBV28 to TRBJ2-2; 8 bases are shared with TRBD1. V trimming: 5 bases; J trimming: 8 bases; junction bases outside the gene matches: 16. CDR3 length: 17 amino acids. CDR1 is MDHEN and CDR2 is SYDVKM in the germline V gene. In nucleotides, the CDR3 is TGTGCCAGCAGTCCGGACCCGCAGGGGGCGCGATTAGGGGAGCTGTTTTTT. It specifies CASSPDPQGARLGELFF. The full variable domain, completed using reference TRBV28 and TRBJ2-2, is DVKVTQSSRYLVKRTGEKVFLECVQDMDHENMFWYRQDPGLGLRLIYFSYDVKMKEKGDIPEGYSVSREKKERFSLILESASTNQTSMYLCASSPDPQGARLGELFFGEGSRLTVL.

This chain connects TRBV5-5 to TRBJ2-2; 10 bases map to TRBD2. Per germline, CDR1 SGHKS and CDR2 YYEKEE (reference sequence). This CDR3 is built from 17 residues. The ends lost 7 bases at V and 7 bases at J; junction bases unmatched: 16. Here the CDR3 DNA reads TGTGCCAGCCACCCGGGGTGGCTAGCGGGAGCGATCGGGGAGCTGTTTTTT. Amino acid sequence: CASHPGWLAGAIGELFF.

The CDR3 protein is CASSPGGRGETQYF. CDR3 sequence (DNA): TGCGCCAGCAGCCCGGGCGGTCGGGGGGAGACCCAGTACTTC. The V and J genes are TRBV5-1 and TRBJ2-5; TRBD2 is a possible D gene (6 bases). Germline V gene lookup returns CDR1 SGHRS and CDR2 YFSETQ. The length of the CDR3 is 14 residues. With 4 bases removed from V and 5 bases from J, the gap between germline ends came to 15 bases.

Only one count was recorded for this clone. The chain uses TRBV7-2 and TRBJ1-2; TRBD1 matches 10 bases. Germline trimming cut 5 bases from V and 3 bases from J; bases unmatched to any gene: 6. The CDR3 loop spans 15 amino acids. Germline CDR1 SGHTA, CDR2 FQGNSA. The CDR3 DNA reads as TGTGCCAGCAGCATAGGGACAGGGGTGCACTATGGCTACACCTTC. Protein: CASSIGTGVHYGYTF.

Here the CDR3 DNA reads TGCGCCAGCAGCTTGGTTGCGGGAGTCTCCTACAATGAGCAGTTCTTC. This sequence encodes CASSLVAGVSYNEQFF. The V call is TRBV5-1, the J call TRBJ2-1; 7 nucleotides line up with TRBD2. The trim removed 0 bases at V and 0 bases at J, leaving 3 bases unmatched. The CDR3 runs to 16 residues. CDR1 is SGHRS and CDR2 is YFSETQ in the germline V gene.

The chain uses TRBV6-1 and TRBJ2-7; D possibly uses TRBD1 or TRBD2 (7 bases each). Trimming cost V 2 bases and J 3 bases, with 14 bases left between them. Germline V gene data show CDR1 as MNHNS and CDR2 as SASEGT. There are 15 residues in the CDR3. For the CDR3, the DNA is TGTGCCAGCAGTGAACTAGCGGCAGGGGGCTACGAGCAGTACTTC. This translates into CASSELAAGGYEQYF.

The chain combines TRBV27 with TRBJ2-4; D possibly corresponds to TRBD1 (6 bases). The V gene lost 8 bases and the J gene lost 10 bases, with 15 bases spanning the gap. The germline CDR1 and CDR2 sequences are MNHEY and SMNVEV (reference sequence). This CDR3 has 12 residues. CDR3 in DNA: TGTGCCAGCCGAACAGGGTTTGGGATTCAGTACTTC. Translated, it gives CASRTGFGIQYF.

This clone occurred many times. Other DNA variants within this sample encode the same CDR3. The rearrangement joins TRBV6-1 to TRBJ1-5, with unresolved D. Trimming removed 1 base at V and 0 bases at J, with 1 base between. The CDR3 extends over 13 amino acids. CDR1 MNHNS and CDR2 SASEGT come from the germline V gene. This CDR3 is CASSEVSNQPQHF. The CDR3 DNA is TGTGCCAGCAGTGAAGTTAGCAATCAGCCCCAGCATTTT.

The chain joins TRBV2 to TRBJ1-2, with TRBD1 matching over 9 bases. The CDR3 is made up of 15 amino acids. Germline CDR1 is SNHLY and CDR2 is FYNNEI. With 6 bases clipped from V and 4 bases from J, the junction kept 9 bases outside the gene matches. Here the CDR3 reads CASRLNRGRSYGYTF. As DNA, the CDR3 is TGTGCCAGCAGACTAAACAGGGGGCGAAGCTATGGCTACACCTTC.

The chain carries TRBV7-9 and TRBJ2-5; D is possibly TRBD1 or TRBD2 (6 bases each). V was pared by 5 bases and J by 5 bases, with 15 bases between. The CDR3 is 14 amino acids. The germline V gene encodes CDR1 SEHNR and CDR2 FQNEAQ (reference sequence). The CDR3 DNA sequence: TGTGCCAGCAGCGTACAGGGAGGACATGAGACCCAGTACTTC. Translated: CASSVQGGHETQYF.

The chain has TRBV6-1 and TRBJ2-3; D is unclear. CDR3 size: 14 residues. V lost 3 bases and J 4 bases, leaving 11 bases between the germline ends. Germline V gene sequence: CDR1 MNHNS, CDR2 SASEGT. In nucleotides, the CDR3 is TGTGCCAGCAGTGAGGACCCGAAAGCAGATACGCAGTATTTT. Its protein is CASSEDPKADTQYF.

V is TRBV7-6 and J is TRBJ2-6; 8 nucleotides align to TRBD1. The germline V gene has CDR1 SGHVS and CDR2 FNYEAQ. This CDR3 is 18 amino acids long. The trim removed 1 base at V and 4 bases at J, leaving 9 bases unmatched. This CDR3 is CASSLGQGYPRGANVLTF. CDR3 DNA sequence: TGTGCCAGCAGCTTAGGACAGGGGTATCCGAGGGGGGCCAACGTCCTGACTTTC.

This clone was seen only a few times. The chain uses TRBV28 and TRBJ1-2; D perhaps matches TRBD1 (5 bases). This CDR3 region has 12 residues. The V gene's germline CDR1 is MDHEN and CDR2 SYDVKM. The V end was cut by 4 bases, the J end by 8 bases, with 11 bases between. DNA of the CDR3: TGTGCCAGCAGTTGGGGGGAGGTAGGCTACACCTTC. It encodes CASSWGEVGYTF.

The chain has TRBV5-1 and TRBJ1-6, with 7 bases lining up with TRBD1. The length of the CDR3 is 14 residues. With 3 bases clipped from V and 7 bases from J, the junction kept 4 bases outside the gene matches. CDR1 is SGHRS and CDR2 is YFSETQ in the germline V gene. DNA for the CDR3: TGCGCCAGCAGCTGGGGGACAGTAAATTCACCCCTCCACTTT. Protein product: CASSWGTVNSPLHF.

The V call is TRBV6-1, the J call TRBJ1-1; 7 bases are shared with TRBD1. The CDR3 loop spans 14 amino acids. Germline values: CDR1 MNHNS, CDR2 SASEGT. Trimming cost V 5 bases and J 1 base; bases outside gene matches: 4. The CDR3 nucleotides are TGTGCCAGCAGTAAGACAGGGAAGAACACTGAAGCTTTCTTT. This sequence encodes CASSKTGKNTEAFF.

As to this clone: The sample holds other DNA sequences that translate to the same CDR3. This sequence joins TRBV28 and TRBJ1-1; a possible D gene is TRBD1 (5 bases). The CDR3 totals 16 residues. The V and J ends lost 6 bases and 5 bases respectively, with 22 bases between them. Germline CDR1 MDHEN, CDR2 SYDVKM. This CDR3 reads CASSLTIGQEGTEAFF. The CDR3 DNA is TGTGCCAGCAGCTTAACGATCGGGCAGGAGGGGACTGAAGCTTTCTTT. Full variable domain (rest looked up from reference TRBV28 and TRBJ1-1): DVKVTQSSRYLVKRTGEKVFLECVQDMDHENMFWYRQDPGLGLRLIYFSYDVKMKEKGDIPEGYSVSREKKERFSLILESASTNQTSMYLCASSLTIGQEGTEAFFGQGTRLTVV.